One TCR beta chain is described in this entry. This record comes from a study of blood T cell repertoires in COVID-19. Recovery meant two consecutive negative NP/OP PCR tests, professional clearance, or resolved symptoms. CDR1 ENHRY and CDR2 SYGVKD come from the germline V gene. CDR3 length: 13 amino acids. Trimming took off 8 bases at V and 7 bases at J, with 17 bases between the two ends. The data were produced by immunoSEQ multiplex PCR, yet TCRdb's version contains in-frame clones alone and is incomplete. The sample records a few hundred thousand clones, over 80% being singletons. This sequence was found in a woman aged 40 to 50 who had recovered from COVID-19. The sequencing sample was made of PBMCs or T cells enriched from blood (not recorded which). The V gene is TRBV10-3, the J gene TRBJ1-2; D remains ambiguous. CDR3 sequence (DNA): TGTGCCATCTTCTCCCCCCGGGTTCTTGGCTACACCTTC. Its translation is CAIFSPRVLGYTF.